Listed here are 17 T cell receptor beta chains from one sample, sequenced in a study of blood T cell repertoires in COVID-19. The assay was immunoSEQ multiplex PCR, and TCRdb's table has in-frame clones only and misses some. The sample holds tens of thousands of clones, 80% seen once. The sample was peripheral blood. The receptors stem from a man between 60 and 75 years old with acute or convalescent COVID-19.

The chain's CDR3 is CASSVGGGNQPQHF. The DNA of the CDR3 is TGTGCCAGCAGCGTGGGGGGAGGGAATCAGCCCCAGCATTTT. The V call is TRBV9, the J call TRBJ1-5; a weak D match, TRBD1 (5 bases). V was cut by 2 bases and J by 4 bases, with 10 bases left in between. Germline V CDR1 and CDR2: SGDLS, YYNGEE. CDR3 size: 14 residues.

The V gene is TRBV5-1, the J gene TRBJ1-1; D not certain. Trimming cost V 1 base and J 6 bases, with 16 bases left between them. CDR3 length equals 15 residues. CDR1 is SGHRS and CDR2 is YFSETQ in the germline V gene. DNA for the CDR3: TGCGCCAGCAGCTTGCATGTGGCCGCCGGGGCTGAAGCTTTCTTT. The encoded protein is CASSLHVAAGAEAFF.

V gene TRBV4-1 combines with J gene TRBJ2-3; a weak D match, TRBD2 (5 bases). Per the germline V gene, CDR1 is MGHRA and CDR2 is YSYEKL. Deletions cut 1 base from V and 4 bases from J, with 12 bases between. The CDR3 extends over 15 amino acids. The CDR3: CASSQVTGMPDTQYF. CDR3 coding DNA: TGCGCCAGCAGCCAAGTAACGGGGATGCCAGATACGCAGTATTTT.

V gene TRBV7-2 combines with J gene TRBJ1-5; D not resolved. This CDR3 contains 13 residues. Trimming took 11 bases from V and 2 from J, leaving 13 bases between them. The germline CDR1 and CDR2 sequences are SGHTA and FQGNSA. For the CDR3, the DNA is TGTGCCTCGCGGGCGGTGGGCAATCAGCCCCAGCATTTT. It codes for CASRAVGNQPQHF.

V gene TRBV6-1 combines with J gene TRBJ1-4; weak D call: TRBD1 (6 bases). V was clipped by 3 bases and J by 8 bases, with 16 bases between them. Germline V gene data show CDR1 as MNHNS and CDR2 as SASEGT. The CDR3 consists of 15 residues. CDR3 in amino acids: CASSDNRAHREKLFF. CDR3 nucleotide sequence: TGTGCCAGCAGTGACAACAGGGCCCATCGGGAAAAACTGTTTTTT.

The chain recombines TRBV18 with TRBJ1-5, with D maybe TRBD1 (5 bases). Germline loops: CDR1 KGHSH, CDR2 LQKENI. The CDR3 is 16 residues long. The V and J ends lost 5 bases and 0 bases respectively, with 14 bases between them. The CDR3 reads CASSSGLINSNQPQHF. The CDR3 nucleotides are TGTGCCAGCTCATCGGGACTGATTAATAGCAATCAGCCCCAGCATTTT. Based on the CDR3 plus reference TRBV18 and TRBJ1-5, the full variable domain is NAGVMQNPRHLVRRRGQEARLRCSPMKGHSHVYWYRQLPEEGLKFMVYLQKENIIDESGMPKERFSAEFPKEGPSILRIQQVVRGDSAAYFCASSSGLINSNQPQHFGDGTRLSIL.

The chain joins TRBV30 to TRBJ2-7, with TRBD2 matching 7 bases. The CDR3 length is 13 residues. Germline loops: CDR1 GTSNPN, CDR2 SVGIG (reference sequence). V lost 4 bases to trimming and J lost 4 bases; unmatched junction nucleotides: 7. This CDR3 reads CAWITGGGYEQYF. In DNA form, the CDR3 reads TGTGCCTGGATTACTGGGGGGGGTTACGAGCAGTACTTC. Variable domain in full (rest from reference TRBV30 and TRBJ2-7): SQTIHQWPATLVQPVGSPLSLECTVEGTSNPNLYWYRQAAGRGLQLLFYSVGIGQISSEVPQNLSASRPQDRQFILSSKKLLLSDSGFYLCAWITGGGYEQYFGPGTRLTVT.

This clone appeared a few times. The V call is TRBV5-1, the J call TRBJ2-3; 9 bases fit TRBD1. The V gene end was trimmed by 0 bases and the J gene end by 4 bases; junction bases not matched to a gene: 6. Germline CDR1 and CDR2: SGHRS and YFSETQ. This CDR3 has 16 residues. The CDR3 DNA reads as TGCGCCAGCAGCTTGGCATCCGGGACAGGGTCAGATACGCAGTATTTT. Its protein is CASSLASGTGSDTQYF.

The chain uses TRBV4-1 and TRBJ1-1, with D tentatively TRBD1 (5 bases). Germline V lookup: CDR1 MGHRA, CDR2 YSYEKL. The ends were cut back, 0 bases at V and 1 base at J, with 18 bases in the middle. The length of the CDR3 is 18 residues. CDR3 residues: CASSQEIRASGGNTEAFF. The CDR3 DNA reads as TGCGCCAGCAGCCAAGAGATACGGGCCTCGGGGGGGAACACTGAAGCTTTCTTT.

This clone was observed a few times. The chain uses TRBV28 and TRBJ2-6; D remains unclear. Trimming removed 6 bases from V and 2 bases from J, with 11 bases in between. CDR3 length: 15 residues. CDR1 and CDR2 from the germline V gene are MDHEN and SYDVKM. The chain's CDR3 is CASSSLRTGANVLTF. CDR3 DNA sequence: TGTGCCAGCAGCTCCCTGCGGACTGGGGCCAACGTCCTGACTTTC. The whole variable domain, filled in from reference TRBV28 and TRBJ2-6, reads DVKVTQSSRYLVKRTGEKVFLECVQDMDHENMFWYRQDPGLGLRLIYFSYDVKMKEKGDIPEGYSVSREKKERFSLILESASTNQTSMYLCASSSLRTGANVLTFGAGSRLTVL.

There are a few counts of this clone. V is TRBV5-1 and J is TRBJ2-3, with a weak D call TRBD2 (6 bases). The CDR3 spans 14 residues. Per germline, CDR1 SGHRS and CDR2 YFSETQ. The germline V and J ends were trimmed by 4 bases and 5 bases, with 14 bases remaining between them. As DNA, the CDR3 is TGCGCCAGCAGCCGTTCGGCGGGGTTAGATACGCAGTATTTT. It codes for CASSRSAGLDTQYF.

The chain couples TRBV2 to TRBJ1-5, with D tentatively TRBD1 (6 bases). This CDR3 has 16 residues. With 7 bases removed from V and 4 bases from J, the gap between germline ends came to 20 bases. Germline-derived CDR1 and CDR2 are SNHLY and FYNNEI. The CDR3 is CASTPTDDRINQPQHF. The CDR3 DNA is TGTGCCAGCACCCCGACGGATGACAGGATAAATCAGCCCCAGCATTTT.

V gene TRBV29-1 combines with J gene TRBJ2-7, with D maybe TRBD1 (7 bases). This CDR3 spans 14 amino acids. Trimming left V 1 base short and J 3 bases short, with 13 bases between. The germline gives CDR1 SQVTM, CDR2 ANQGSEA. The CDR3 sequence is CSVEGRGRGYEQYF. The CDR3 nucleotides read TGCAGCGTTGAAGGGAGGGGGCGAGGCTACGAGCAGTACTTC.

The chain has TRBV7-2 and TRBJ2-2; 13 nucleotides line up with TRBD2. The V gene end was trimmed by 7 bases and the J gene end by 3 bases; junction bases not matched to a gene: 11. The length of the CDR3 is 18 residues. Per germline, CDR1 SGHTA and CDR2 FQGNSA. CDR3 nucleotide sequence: TGTGCCAGCATCGACTCGGGACTAGCGGGGTCCCACACCGGGGAGCTGTTTTTT. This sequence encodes CASIDSGLAGSHTGELFF. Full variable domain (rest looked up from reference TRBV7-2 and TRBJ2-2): GAGVSQSPSNKVTEKGKDVELRCDPISGHTALYWYRQSLGQGLEFLIYFQGNSAPDKSGLPSDRFSAERTGGSVSTLTIQRTQQEDSAVYLCASIDSGLAGSHTGELFFGEGSRLTVL.

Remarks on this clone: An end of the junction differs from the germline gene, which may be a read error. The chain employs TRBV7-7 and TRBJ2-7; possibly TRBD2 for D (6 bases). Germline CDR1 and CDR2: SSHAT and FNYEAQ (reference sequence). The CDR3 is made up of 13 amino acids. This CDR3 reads CASSLGGGSEQYF. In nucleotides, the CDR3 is TGTGCTAGCAGCTTAGGAGGAGGGAGCGAGCAGTACTTC.

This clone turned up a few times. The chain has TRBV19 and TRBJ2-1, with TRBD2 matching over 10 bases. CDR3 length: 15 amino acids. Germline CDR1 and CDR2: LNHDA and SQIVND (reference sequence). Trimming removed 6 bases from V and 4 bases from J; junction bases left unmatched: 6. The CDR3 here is CASRPSGRNYNEQFF. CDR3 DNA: TGTGCCAGTAGACCTAGCGGGAGAAATTACAATGAGCAGTTCTTC.

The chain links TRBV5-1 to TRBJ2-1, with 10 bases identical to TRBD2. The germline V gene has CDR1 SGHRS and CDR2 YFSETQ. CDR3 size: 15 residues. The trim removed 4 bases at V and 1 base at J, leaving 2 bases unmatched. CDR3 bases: TGCGCCAGCAGCACTAGCGGGGTTTCCTACAATGAGCAGTTCTTC. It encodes CASSTSGVSYNEQFF.